The 28 T cell receptor beta chains given below trace back to one sample, sequenced in a study of T cells in Graves' hyperthyroidism and ophthalmopathy (dated by TCRdb to about 2019). The library was generated by multiplex PCR. Sequencer: Illumina HiSeq 2000. Amplification of TCR beta CDR3 regions was carried out from RNA transcripts. The first round of RT-PCR for the TCR CDR3 was performed with the HTBI primer set and the Qiagen OneStep RT-PCR kit. Starting from the raw public reads, TCRdb applied fastp trimming at Q25, assembled clones with MiXCR and retained in-frame beta chains. Each record represents a unique CDR3 protein, reported with the most common genes and DNA among its rows. A total of hundreds of thousands of distinct CDR3 sequences appear in this sample, around a sixth of them only once. Of the sample, approximately 7.5% is held by the ten largest clones. The specimen sequenced was blood. Receptor source: a woman between 18 and 30 years old with Graves' hyperthyroidism.

A few counts support this clonotype. The chain is built from TRBV12-3 or TRBV12-4 and TRBJ2-1; 8 nucleotides agree with TRBD1. The CDR3 length is 13 residues. With 2 bases clipped from V and 8 bases from J, the junction kept 2 bases outside the gene matches. The CDR3 loop reads CASSLTTGDEQFF. The CDR3 coding sequence is TGTGCCAGCAGTTTAACGACAGGGGATGAGCAGTTCTTC.

This clonotype was observed a handful of times. This chain uses TRBV5-8 with TRBJ2-7; 8 bases fit TRBD2. This CDR3 has 16 residues. The V gene's germline CDR1 is SGHTS and CDR2 YDEGEE. V lost 4 bases to trimming and J lost 5 bases; unmatched junction nucleotides: 14. For the CDR3, the DNA is TGTGCCAGCAGCGTACCCCGAGCGGGGGCGAGGAACGAGCAGTACTTC. It codes for CASSVPRAGARNEQYF.

This clonotype was detected many times. CDR3 in DNA: TGTGCCAGCAGTGGCGGGGAGATAGCTAACTATGGCTACACCTTC. Protein sequence: CASSGGEIANYGYTF. This chain links TRBV27 with TRBJ1-2; no definite D call. The CDR3 sequence is 15 residues long. V lost 5 bases to trimming and J lost 0 bases, with 13 bases between them. Germline-derived CDR1 and CDR2 are MNHEY and SMNVEV (reference sequence).

This clonotype appeared a few times. The chain combines TRBV4-1 with TRBJ2-3; 8 nucleotides line up with TRBD2. The length of the CDR3 is 17 residues. The junction had 11 bases not matched to a gene; V was cut back by 4 bases and J by 2 bases. Germline CDR1 reads MGHRA; CDR2 reads YSYEKL. This CDR3 reads CASSPRRLAGSTDTQYF. CDR3 sequence (DNA): TGCGCCAGCAGCCCCCGACGCTTAGCGGGATCCACAGATACGCAGTATTTT.

Only a few counts were recorded for this clonotype. The V call is TRBV6-1, the J call TRBJ1-3; D is unclear. Germline CDR1 and CDR2: MNHNS and SASEGT. The CDR3 extends over 14 amino acids. The V end lost 6 bases, the J end lost 1 base, and 10 bases lay between the germline ends. The CDR3 nucleotides are TGTGCCAGCAGCCCCCAGGTTTCTGGAAACACCATATATTTT. Protein: CASSPQVSGNTIYF.

The sample holds a few counts of this clonotype. V and J are TRBV20-1 and TRBJ1-4; D gene ambiguous. This CDR3 has 16 residues. The V end was cut by 0 bases, the J end by 7 bases, with 18 bases between. CDR1 DFQATT and CDR2 SNEGSKA come from the germline V gene (reference sequence). The DNA of the CDR3 is TGCAGTGCTAGAGAGGGTAACTTAGCCTCGGGTGAAAAACTGTTTTTT. Translated, it gives CSAREGNLASGEKLFF.

The sample holds many counts of this clonotype. The gene calls are TRBV30 and TRBJ1-6; D ambiguous. Trimming removed 1 base from V and 7 bases from J, with 11 bases in between. The CDR3 runs 14 residues. In germline, CDR1 is GTSNPN, CDR2 SVGIG (reference sequence). The DNA of the CDR3 is TGTGCCTGGAGTGGAGGGTTGGACAATTCACCCCTCCACTTT. It encodes CAWSGGLDNSPLHF. Filled out from reference TRBV30 and TRBJ1-6, the complete variable domain reads SQTIHQWPATLVQPVGSPLSLECTVEGTSNPNLYWYRQAAGRGLQLLFYSVGIGQISSEVPQNLSASRPQDRQFILSSKKLLLSDSGFYLCAWSGGLDNSPLHFGNGTRLTVT.

The genes are TRBV19 and TRBJ2-3; 9 positions match TRBD1. Germline V CDR1 and CDR2: LNHDA, SQIVND (reference sequence). J was trimmed by 2 bases and V by 1 base; bases with no gene match: 1. CDR3 length equals 15 residues. The CDR3 protein is CASSIGDRDTDTQYF. The CDR3 DNA sequence: TGTGCCAGTAGTATAGGGGACAGGGACACAGATACGCAGTATTTT.

This clonotype was picked up many times. V and J are TRBV20-1 and TRBJ2-7, with TRBD2 matching over 15 bases. Germline assignment: CDR1 DFQATT and CDR2 SNEGSKA (reference sequence). The CDR3 contains 17 residues. V gave up 0 bases and J gave up 2 bases; unmatched junction bases: 5. CDR3 sequence: CSARDKRTSGRAYEQYF. CDR3 coding DNA: TGCAGTGCTAGAGATAAGAGGACTAGCGGGAGGGCCTACGAGCAGTACTTC.

This clonotype was observed many times. CDR3 region: CASSSPDTQYF. As DNA, the CDR3 is TGTGCCAGCAGTTCTCCAGATACGCAGTATTTT. The J gene is TRBJ2-3, the V gene TRBV28; D is ambiguous. The ends were cut back, 4 bases at V and 4 bases at J, with 3 bases in the middle. Germline assignment: CDR1 MDHEN and CDR2 SYDVKM. The length of the CDR3 is 11 residues. The whole variable domain, remainder taken from reference TRBV28 and TRBJ2-3, is DVKVTQSSRYLVKRTGEKVFLECVQDMDHENMFWYRQDPGLGLRLIYFSYDVKMKEKGDIPEGYSVSREKKERFSLILESASTNQTSMYLCASSSPDTQYFGPGTRLTVL.

The J gene is TRBJ2-7, the V gene TRBV15; TRBD2 agrees at 8 bases. CDR1 and CDR2 (germline): LNHNV, YYDKDF (reference sequence). The CDR3 is made up of 15 amino acids. The junction had 6 bases not matched to a gene; V was cut back by 0 bases and J by 5 bases. The CDR3 spells CATSRDQAGDHEQYF. The DNA of the CDR3 is TGTGCCACCAGCAGAGATCAAGCGGGAGACCACGAGCAGTACTTC. Full variable domain (remainder filled in from reference TRBV15 and TRBJ2-7): DAMVIQNPRYQVTQFGKPVTLSCSQTLNHNVMYWYQQKSSQAPKLLFHYYDKDFNNEADTPDNFQSRRPNTSFCFLDIRSPGLGDTAMYLCATSRDQAGDHEQYFGPGTRLTVT.

This clonotype was seen ten or more times. This chain connects TRBV10-3 to TRBJ1-5, with D possibly being TRBD1 (6 bases). Per germline, CDR1 ENHRY and CDR2 SYGVKD. The V and J ends lost 1 base and 5 bases respectively, with 9 bases between them. The CDR3 loop spans 14 amino acids. CDR3 sequence reads: CAISEFDRYQPQHF. The CDR3 region has the DNA TGTGCCATCAGTGAGTTTGACAGGTATCAGCCCCAGCATTTT.

This clonotype has ten or more counts. The rearrangement links TRBV2 to TRBJ2-3; tentative D call: TRBD2 (6 bases). Trimming pared 5 bases from V and 0 bases from J, leaving 9 bases between. The CDR3 totals 14 residues. CDR1 and CDR2 from the germline V gene are SNHLY and FYNNEI. CDR3: CASSPGTSTDTQYF. The CDR3 nucleotides are TGTGCCAGCAGTCCCGGGACTAGCACAGATACGCAGTATTTT.

The chain combines TRBV7-9 with TRBJ1-6; 7 bases fit TRBD1. The CDR3 has 15 residues. Germline assignment: CDR1 SEHNR and CDR2 FQNEAQ (reference sequence). This CDR3 is CTTYVGGIINSPLHF. DNA of the CDR3: TGTACCACGTATGTAGGGGGCATCATTAATTCACCCCTCCACTTT.

This clonotype showed up just a few times. The chain couples TRBV27 to TRBJ2-2; TRBD1 or TRBD2 may be the D gene (5 bases each). The germline gives CDR1 MNHEY, CDR2 SMNVEV (reference sequence). This CDR3 has 15 residues. V was shortened by 6 bases and J by 3 bases, with 14 bases between the two germline ends. The CDR3 coding sequence is TGTGCCAGCAGGCGTGGGGACCGAGACACCGGGGAGCTGTTTTTT. This encodes CASRRGDRDTGELFF.

This clonotype has a count of ten or more. The chain employs TRBV7-2 and TRBJ2-1; TRBD1 aligns across 7 bases. This CDR3 is built from 16 residues. Per germline, CDR1 SGHTA and CDR2 FQGNSA. V shed 3 bases and J 4 bases; nucleotides not matched to a gene: 9. CDR3 sequence reads: CASSLGRGGQYNEQFF. CDR3 coding DNA: TGTGCCAGCAGCTTGGGACGAGGGGGACAGTACAATGAGCAGTTCTTC.

CDR3 sequence: CASSQTDRDGRGYTF. The CDR3 nucleotides are TGCGCCAGCAGCCAAACGGACAGGGACGGGCGTGGCTACACCTTC. The chain carries TRBV4-1 and TRBJ1-2; 8 bases line up with TRBD1. The CDR3 has 15 amino acids. The germline V gene encodes CDR1 MGHRA and CDR2 YSYEKL. After removal of 2 bases from V and 7 bases from J, the junction contained 9 bases not matched to a gene.

The chain carries TRBV9 and TRBJ1-5; perhaps TRBD1 as D (5 bases). Germline-derived CDR1 and CDR2 are SGDLS and YYNGEE. The CDR3 is 17 residues long. V lost 0 bases to trimming and J lost 3 bases, with 16 bases between them. The CDR3 loop reads CASSVATGEPYNQPQHF. In DNA form, the CDR3 reads TGTGCCAGCAGCGTAGCGACGGGGGAGCCCTACAATCAGCCCCAGCATTTT. Variable domain in full (rest from reference TRBV9 and TRBJ1-5): DSGVTQTPKHLITATGQRVTLRCSPRSGDLSVYWYQQSLDQGLQFLIQYYNGEERAKGNILERFSAQQFPDLHSELNLSSLELGDSALYFCASSVATGEPYNQPQHFGDGTRLSIL.

This clonotype occurred many times. The chain combines TRBV15 with TRBJ2-5; D not certain. Germline V gene data show CDR1 as LNHNV and CDR2 as YYDKDF (reference sequence). Trimming cost V 0 bases and J 1 base, with 6 bases left between them. The CDR3 spans 14 residues. CDR3 protein: CATSRDGPQETQYF. In nucleotides, the CDR3 is TGTGCCACCAGCAGAGATGGACCCCAAGAGACCCAGTACTTC.

There are a few counts of this clonotype. The V call is TRBV19, the J call TRBJ1-5; weak D call: TRBD1 (6 bases). Per the germline V gene, CDR1 is LNHDA and CDR2 is SQIVND (reference sequence). Trimming left V 6 bases short and J 8 bases short, with 14 bases between. CDR3 size: 13 residues. The CDR3 protein is CASSQQGSEPQHF. The CDR3 DNA reads as TGTGCCAGTAGCCAACAGGGATCGGAGCCCCAGCATTTT.

This clonotype showed up many times. The J gene is TRBJ1-1, the V gene TRBV4-1, with unresolved D. Deletions cut 3 bases from V and 4 bases from J, with 6 bases between. Germline CDR1 is MGHRA and CDR2 is YSYEKL. There are 12 residues in the CDR3. Here the CDR3 reads CASSQRSTEAFF. The CDR3 DNA reads as TGCGCCAGCAGCCAGCGCTCCACTGAAGCTTTCTTT.

This clonotype has ten or more counts. The chain links TRBV12-3 or TRBV12-4 to TRBJ1-5; D unclear. V was clipped by 5 bases and J by 2 bases, with 10 bases between them. The CDR3 runs 14 residues. The CDR3 loop is CASSPEGGNQPQHF. The CDR3 region has the DNA TGTGCCAGCAGTCCTGAGGGAGGCAATCAGCCCCAGCATTTT.

The sample holds many counts of this clonotype. Here the CDR3 DNA reads TGTGCCATCAGTGGGCGGACAGGGGACCGGGGCTATGGCTACACCTTC. As protein: CAISGRTGDRGYGYTF. The V call is TRBV10-3, the J call TRBJ1-2; TRBD1 matches at 9 bases. Trimming cost V 4 bases and J 4 bases; bases outside gene matches: 10. The CDR3 runs 16 residues. In germline, CDR1 is ENHRY, CDR2 SYGVKD.

This clonotype was counted at least ten times. The V and J genes are TRBV20-1 and TRBJ2-7; 9 bases match TRBD1. The CDR3 is 13 residues long. The germline gives CDR1 DFQATT, CDR2 SNEGSKA (reference sequence). Trimming took 8 bases from V and 3 from J; bases not matched to a gene: 8. The CDR3 DNA is TGCAGTACCCCGGGACAGGGACGCTACGAGCAGTACTTC. The encoded protein is CSTPGQGRYEQYF.

In its sample, this clonotype was seen a few times. V is TRBV3-1 and J is TRBJ1-2; no clear D. The CDR3 extends over 15 amino acids. V was shortened by 6 bases and J by 4 bases, with 18 bases between the two germline ends. In germline, CDR1 is LGHDT, CDR2 YNNKEL (reference sequence). CDR3 region: CASRLRFRRSYGYTF. The CDR3 region has the DNA TGTGCCAGCAGACTAAGATTCAGGCGATCCTATGGCTACACCTTC.

This clonotype was seen many times. The rearrangement uses TRBV9 and TRBJ2-3; D is tentatively TRBD1 or TRBD2 (5 bases each). This CDR3 has 16 amino acids. Germline-derived CDR1 and CDR2 are SGDLS and YYNGEE. Trimming removed 3 bases at V and 3 bases at J, with 17 bases between. This CDR3 reads CASSARDGKITDTQYF. CDR3 in DNA: TGTGCCAGCAGCGCCCGGGACGGCAAAATTACAGATACGCAGTATTTT.

This clonotype has more than one count but fewer than ten. This chain joins TRBV4-1 and TRBJ1-6, with D unclear. V gave up 2 bases and J gave up 7 bases, with 12 bases separating them. CDR1 MGHRA and CDR2 YSYEKL come from the germline V gene. The CDR3 totals 15 residues. The CDR3 DNA reads as TGCGCCAGCAGCCAAAGGACGGTTGGGAATTCACCCCTCCACTTT. Protein: CASSQRTVGNSPLHF.

This clonotype has ten or more counts. The rearrangement links TRBV9 to TRBJ2-7, with a tentative D call TRBD1 (6 bases). Germline CDR1 and CDR2: SGDLS and YYNGEE. V was clipped by 1 base and J by 3 bases, with 11 bases between them. The CDR3 extends over 14 amino acids. CDR3 residues: CASSVTGTSYEQYF. The CDR3 coding sequence is TGTGCCAGCAGCGTAACAGGGACGAGCTACGAGCAGTACTTC.